These 12 T cell receptor beta chains came from one sample sequenced in a study of control samples from healthy donors and cancer patients. Here immunoSEQ multiplex PCR was the method, and the copy in TCRdb shows in-frame clones only, minus some. The sample includes around 100,000 clones, about 91% of them seen just once. Material for sequencing was blood. These receptors were obtained from a man aged 25-45 years in good health.

On this clone: This sample also contains other DNA sequences that code for the same CDR3. This chain uses TRBV18 with TRBJ2-7; possibly TRBD1 for D (6 bases). CDR1 and CDR2 (germline): KGHSH, LQKENI. The CDR3 is made up of 14 amino acids. The V and J ends lost 4 bases and 0 bases respectively, with 10 bases between them. CDR3 sequence reads: CASSLGQSSYEQYF. Written as DNA, the CDR3 is TGTGCCAGCTCACTTGGACAGAGCTCCTACGAGCAGTACTTC.

The CDR3 loop is CASSFEQRYEQYF. DNA of the CDR3: TGTGCCAGCAGCTTCGAACAGCGTTACGAGCAGTACTTC. The chain employs TRBV7-9 and TRBJ2-7; D is uncertain. In germline, CDR1 is SEHNR, CDR2 FQNEAQ (reference sequence). V shed 3 bases and J shed 4 bases, with 10 bases lying between them. The length of the CDR3 is 13 residues.

The rearrangement joins TRBV29-1 to TRBJ1-2; D unclear. V lost 0 bases to trimming and J lost 0 bases, with 11 bases between them. The CDR3 is 15 residues long. Germline V gene data show CDR1 as SQVTM and CDR2 as ANQGSEA. CDR3 nucleotides: TGCAGCGTTGAAGAGAGGTGGGGATCTAACTATGGCTACACCTTC. This gives the protein CSVEERWGSNYGYTF.

The rearrangement uses TRBV6-2 or TRBV6-3 and TRBJ2-1; weak D call: TRBD1 (6 bases). This CDR3 spans 12 amino acids. V was clipped by 2 bases and J by 10 bases, with 9 bases between them. CDR1 and CDR2 (germline): MNHEY, SVGEGT. In DNA, the CDR3 is TGTGCCAGCAGTTACCCCGACAGGGAGCAGTTCTTC. It is translated as CASSYPDREQFF.

The rearrangement links TRBV9 to TRBJ2-3, with 7 nucleotides matching TRBD2. The CDR3 is made up of 15 amino acids. Germline CDR1 SGDLS, CDR2 YYNGEE. V trimming: 3 bases; J trimming: 2 bases; junction bases outside the gene matches: 6. CDR3 region: CASSEGLADTDTQYF. For the CDR3, the DNA is TGTGCCAGCAGCGAGGGGCTAGCGGACACAGATACGCAGTATTTT.

The chain couples TRBV4-3 to TRBJ2-1; 10 nucleotides align to TRBD2. The CDR3 is 16 amino acids. V was clipped by 0 bases and J by 6 bases; unmatched bases: 5. CDR1 LGHNA and CDR2 YSLEER come from the germline V gene. CDR3 sequence: CASSQDRLAGVNEQFF. CDR3 DNA sequence: TGCGCCAGCAGCCAAGATCGCCTAGCGGGAGTCAATGAGCAGTTCTTC.

This chain connects TRBV4-2 to TRBJ2-2, with 9 positions matching TRBD1. J was trimmed by 5 bases and V by 0 bases; bases with no gene match: 7. Germline CDR1 is LGHNA and CDR2 is YNFKEQ. This CDR3 spans 17 amino acids. The CDR3 bases are TGTGCCAGCAGCCAAGACGTGGGACAGGGTATGACCGGGGAGCTGTTTTTT. It codes for CASSQDVGQGMTGELFF.

This sequence joins TRBV24-1 and TRBJ2-5; 8 bases are a match to TRBD2. From germline, CDR1 is KGHDR and CDR2 SFDVKD. There are 15 residues in the CDR3. J lost 2 bases, V lost 0 bases, and 1 base had no gene match. CDR3 protein: CATSDLRGGQETQYF. Here the CDR3 DNA reads TGTGCCACCAGTGATTTGCGGGGGGGACAAGAGACCCAGTACTTC.

CDR3 sequence: CAWSVRRNNEQFF. For the CDR3, the DNA is TGTGCCTGGAGTGTAAGGAGGAACAATGAGCAGTTCTTC. The J gene is TRBJ2-1, the V gene TRBV30, with D maybe TRBD2 (5 bases). Looked up from germline, CDR1 is GTSNPN and CDR2 is SVGIG (reference sequence). CDR3 length: 13 amino acids. V was cut by 0 bases and J by 5 bases, with 8 bases left in between. Filled out from reference TRBV30 and TRBJ2-1, the complete variable domain reads SQTIHQWPATLVQPVGSPLSLECTVEGTSNPNLYWYRQAAGRGLQLLFYSVGIGQISSEVPQNLSASRPQDRQFILSSKKLLLSDSGFYLCAWSVRRNNEQFFGPGTRLTVL.

As concerns this clone: One junction end does not reproduce the germline sequence, and a read error may be involved. The V call is TRBV30, the J call TRBJ1-1; no reliable D call. Germline V gives CDR1 GTSNPN, CDR2 SVGIG (reference sequence). This CDR3 comprises 13 residues. CDR3 sequence reads: CAWSVVMNNEAFF. The DNA for the CDR3 is TGTGCCTGGAGTGTAGTGATGAACAATGAAGCTTTCTTT.

The rearrangement uses TRBV5-6 and TRBJ2-7, with TRBD2 matching 7 bases. Per the germline V gene, CDR1 is SGHDT and CDR2 is YYEEEE. The J segment lost 3 bases and the V segment lost 0 bases, leaving 6 bases of the junction unmatched. The CDR3 totals 15 residues. The CDR3 reads CASSLEAGVVYEQYF. Written as DNA, the CDR3 is TGTGCCAGCAGCTTGGAGGCGGGAGTAGTCTACGAGCAGTACTTC.

This chain links TRBV7-3 with TRBJ1-1; a possible D gene is TRBD1 (6 bases). Germline loops: CDR1 SGHTA, CDR2 FQGTGA. This CDR3 is built from 13 residues. The V end was cut by 5 bases, the J end by 4 bases, with 11 bases between. CDR3 bases: TGTGCCAGCAGCCCAACAGGGTTCACTGAAGCTTTCTTT. The encoded protein is CASSPTGFTEAFF. Full variable domain (outside the CDR3, taken from reference TRBV7-3 and TRBJ1-1): GAGVSQTPSNKVTEKGKYVELRCDPISGHTALYWYRQSLGQGPEFLIYFQGTGAADDSGLPNDRFFAVRPEGSVSTLKIQRTERGDSAVYLCASSPTGFTEAFFGQGTRLTVV.